The present entry profiles one T cell receptor (beta chain) with its context. Its antigen is undetermined. The data originate from a study of cytomegalovirus exposure and HLA in healthy donors. The wider study: An earlier analysis found some 120 million unique TCR beta sequences from about 190 million T cells. Study results and limitations: The study listed 150 to 200 cytomegalovirus-associated TCR beta chains. A later analysis found most CMV-associated TCR beta chains apparently HLA-restricted.

A multiplex PCR was run with 60 Vbeta primers and 13 Jbeta primers. Authors' processing steps: Around 10 million shared chains were among 80 million or so unique TCR beta chains counted in a later analysis. Assay: immunoSEQ multiplex PCR; the TCRdb copy retains only in-frame clones and omits some. The DNA gave D and trimming, while V, J and clone size come from that table. This sample has 140,000 or so clones, with roughly 75% found just once. The CDR3 covers 12 residues. With 2 bases removed from V and 7 bases from J, the gap between germline ends came to 9 bases. Germline values: CDR1 SQVTM, CDR2 ANQGSEA.

The specimen sequenced was PBMCs. This rearrangement joins TRBV29-1 to TRBJ2-1, with a tentative D call TRBD1 (5 bases). The receptor was derived from a female donor in good health and CMV-seronegative. DNA of the CDR3: TGCAGCGTTGAAAACAGGTTGAATGAGCAGTTCTTC. Translating gives CSVENRLNEQFF.